This T cell receptor beta chain was profiled in a study of T-cell reconstitution after alpha-beta-depleted transplantation in children (dated by TCRdb to about 2016). In terms of the full investigation: T-cell immune reconstitution after TCRalphabeta/CD19-depleted allogeneic hematopoietic cell transplantation in children was quantitatively tracked in the study by means of TCR repertoire profiling.

V is pruned by 1 base and J by 12 bases, leaving 7 bases of the junction without a gene match. CDR3 length: 13 amino acids, cysteine to phenylalanine. The read is trimmed to its CDR3 DNA, 39 bases read in frame from base 1. For CDR1 and CDR2, the germline V gene lists SGHVS and FNYEAQ. This clonotype was detected many times. What antigen it recognizes has not been identified. Base quality data are lacking; no much larger clone is found one base away. The library was produced with PCR. Sequencing instrument: Illumina HiSeq 2500. Molecular barcoding was employed in the preparation of TCR libraries, with unique molecular identifiers being used to normalize TCRbeta repertoire quantification. Through fastp at Q25 and MiXCR, TCRdb rebuilt clones from the public reads, retaining in-frame beta chains. When rows share a CDR3 protein, they turn into one entry using the most common DNA and genes. This sample comprises approximately 340,000 distinct CDR3 sequences, about 9.3% of them detected only once. Approximately 2.3% of the sample goes to the ten largest clones.

The sequence was obtained from a human donor who donated a stem cell graft to a child with acute lymphoblastic leukemia. The V and J segments used are TRBV7-6 and TRBJ2-3, with 7 bases aligning to TRBD2. This specimen consisted of PBMCs from the stem cell graft donor, obtained from the stem cell graft. The base sequence is TGTGCCAGCAGCTTAGAAGGGGACTACCCCCAGTATTTT. It codes for CASSLEGDYPQYF.